The TCR beta chain described here comes from a study of cytomegalovirus exposure and HLA in healthy donors. It was with 60 Vbeta and 13 Jbeta primers that the PCR ran. Clones were read by immunoSEQ multiplex PCR, and TCRdb kept only the in-frame ones, dropping some. This sample has about 150,000 clones, with over 80% found just once. Unmatched junction bases numbered 8, after V lost 6 bases and J lost 0 bases. The CDR3 totals 15 residues. Germline V gene sequence: CDR1 MNHEY, CDR2 SMNVEV (reference sequence). The source material was PBMCs. This sequence was found in a boy aged 2 to 10 in good health and CMV-seronegative. V is TRBV27 and J is TRBJ2-7; 7 nucleotides match TRBD1. As DNA, the CDR3 is TGTGCCAGCAGCCTTCGACAGGGAAGCTCCTACGAGCAGTACGTC. Protein sequence: CASSLRQGSSYEQYV.